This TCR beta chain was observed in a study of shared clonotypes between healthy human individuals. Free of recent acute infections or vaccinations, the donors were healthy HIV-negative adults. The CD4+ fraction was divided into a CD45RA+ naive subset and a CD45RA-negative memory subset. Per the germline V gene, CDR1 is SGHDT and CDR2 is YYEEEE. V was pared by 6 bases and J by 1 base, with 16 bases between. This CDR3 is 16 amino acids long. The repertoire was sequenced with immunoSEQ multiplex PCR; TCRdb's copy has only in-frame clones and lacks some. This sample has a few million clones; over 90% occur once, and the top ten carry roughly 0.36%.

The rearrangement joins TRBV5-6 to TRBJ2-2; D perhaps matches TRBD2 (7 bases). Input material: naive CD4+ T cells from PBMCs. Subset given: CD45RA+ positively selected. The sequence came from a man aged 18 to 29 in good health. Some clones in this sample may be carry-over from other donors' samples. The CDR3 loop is CASNIGGRGNTGELFF. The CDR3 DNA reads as TGTGCCAGCAACATCGGGGGGCGTGGGAACACCGGGGAGCTGTTTTTT.